This entry lists 9 T cell receptor beta chains sequenced from one sample in a study of spatial heterogeneity in lung cancer. Study observations and caveats: Expanded alpha and beta TCR counts within tumors tracked tumor mutation counts.

Via MiXCR, TCRdb re-called the 5' RACE reads, giving one row per CDR3 protein. The sample records roughly 23,000 distinct CDR3 sequences, over 4% being singletons. Time point noted: sample taken at primary tumor resection. Antigens of these TCRs are unknown. Sequencing used lung tumor tissue, obtained at surgery. The receptors derive from a male donor with early-stage non-small cell lung cancer.

Worth noting for this clonotype: This could be a read error, since a much larger clone is one nucleotide away. The rearrangement links TRBV7-2 to TRBJ1-1; TRBD1 might be the D (6 bases). The CDR3 is made up of 15 amino acids. Trimming stripped 4 bases from V and 3 bases from J, with 15 bases between. Germline V gene data show CDR1 as SGHTA and CDR2 as FQGNSA. DNA for the CDR3: TGTGCCAGCAGCTCGGATCCTAAGGGGGACACTGAAGCTTTCTTT. Translating it yields CASSSDPKGDTEAFF.

There are many counts of this clonotype. V gene TRBV10-3 combines with J gene TRBJ2-3; no firm D call. V lost 0 bases, J lost 6 bases, and 7 bases lay in between. The CDR3 is 13 amino acids. Germline lookup yields CDR1 ENHRY and CDR2 SYGVKD. CDR3 DNA sequence: TGTGCCATCAGTGAGTCGGGAAGGGATACGCAGTATTTT. This codes for CAISESGRDTQYF.

This clonotype was counted at least ten times. J is TRBJ2-7 and V is TRBV7-8, with a weak D call TRBD1 (6 bases). The CDR3 is 14 residues long. Trimming cost V 0 bases and J 3 bases, with 9 bases left between them. Germline CDR1 is SGHVS and CDR2 is FQNEAQ. CDR3 DNA sequence: TGTGCCAGCAGCTTAGCGGGGGCCGACTACGAGCAGTACTTC. As protein: CASSLAGADYEQYF.

This clonotype is medium-sized (0.01 to 0.1%). The chain combines TRBV7-2 with TRBJ2-1; unclear D gene. CDR1 is SGHTA and CDR2 is FQGNSA in the germline V gene. V dropped 2 bases and J dropped 2 bases, with 13 bases sitting between them. The CDR3 length is 16 residues. Here the CDR3 DNA reads TGTGCCAGCAGCTTATTGTTCGGGCTAACCTACAATGAGCAGTTCTTC. Protein sequence: CASSLLFGLTYNEQFF.

This clonotype was observed at least ten times. The chain uses TRBV7-2 and TRBJ2-5; a weak D match, TRBD2 (7 bases). Germline V CDR1 and CDR2: SGHTA, FQGNSA. This CDR3 is 13 amino acids long. V lost 3 bases and J lost 5, with 10 bases in between. The CDR3 region is CASSLGGRETQYF. The CDR3 DNA reads TGTGCCAGCAGCTTGGGGGGGCGGGAGACCCAGTACTTC.

This clonotype has ten or more counts. V is TRBV29-1 and J is TRBJ2-7, with 8 bases aligning to TRBD1. The J segment lost 2 bases and the V segment lost 2 bases, leaving 8 bases of the junction unmatched. The CDR3 covers 15 residues. Germline-derived CDR1 and CDR2 are SQVTM and ANQGSEA. The CDR3 spells CSVEYRQGWAYEQYF. The CDR3 coding sequence is TGCAGCGTTGAATATCGACAGGGGTGGGCCTACGAGCAGTACTTC.

This clonotype came up many times. V usage is TRBV7-2 and J usage is TRBJ2-2; 9 bases map to TRBD1. With 3 bases clipped from V and 6 bases from J, the junction kept 20 bases outside the gene matches. The CDR3 sequence is 20 residues long. Per the germline V gene, CDR1 is SGHTA and CDR2 is FQGNSA. In DNA, the CDR3 is TGTGCCAGCAGCTTTAGTTACAGGGGGCCCCGGTTAAAGTGGGCCGGGGAGCTGTTTTTT. Its translation is CASSFSYRGPRLKWAGELFF.

The chain combines TRBV11-2 with TRBJ1-5; D possibly corresponds to TRBD1 (5 bases). The V gene lost 5 bases and the J gene lost 7 bases, with 15 bases spanning the gap. Germline CDR1 and CDR2: SGHAT and FQNNGV. This CDR3 contains 14 residues. The CDR3 protein is CASSRLGAEQPQHF. CDR3 sequence (DNA): TGTGCCAGCAGCCGCTTAGGGGCAGAGCAGCCCCAGCATTTT.

This clonotype appeared many times. The chain links TRBV6-6 to TRBJ1-2; D is unclear. The CDR3 covers 15 residues. The V end was cut by 8 bases, the J end by 6 bases, with 22 bases between. The V gene's germline CDR1 is MNHNY and CDR2 SVGAGI (reference sequence). The CDR3: CASLTRIDSSHGYTF. The CDR3 DNA is TGTGCCAGCCTAACAAGAATCGACTCGTCCCATGGCTACACCTTC.